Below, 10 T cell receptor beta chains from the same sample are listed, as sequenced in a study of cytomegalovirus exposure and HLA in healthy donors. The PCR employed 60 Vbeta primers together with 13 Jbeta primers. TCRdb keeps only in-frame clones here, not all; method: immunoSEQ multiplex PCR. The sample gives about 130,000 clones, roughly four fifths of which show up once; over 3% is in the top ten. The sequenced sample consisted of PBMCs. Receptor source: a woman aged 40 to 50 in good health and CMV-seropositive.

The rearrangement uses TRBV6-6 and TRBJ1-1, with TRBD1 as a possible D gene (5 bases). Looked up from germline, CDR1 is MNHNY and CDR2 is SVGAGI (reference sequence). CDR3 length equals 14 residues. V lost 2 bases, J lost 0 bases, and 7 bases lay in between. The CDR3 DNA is TGTGCCAGCAGTTACCCGGGGGTGAACACTGAAGCTTTCTTT. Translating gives CASSYPGVNTEAFF.

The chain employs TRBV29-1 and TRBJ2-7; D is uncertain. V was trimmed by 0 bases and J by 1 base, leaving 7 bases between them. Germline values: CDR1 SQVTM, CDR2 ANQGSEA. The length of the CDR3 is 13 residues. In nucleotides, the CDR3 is TGCAGCGTTGAAGAGGAGAGTTCCTACGAGCAGTACTTC. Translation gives CSVEEESSYEQYF.

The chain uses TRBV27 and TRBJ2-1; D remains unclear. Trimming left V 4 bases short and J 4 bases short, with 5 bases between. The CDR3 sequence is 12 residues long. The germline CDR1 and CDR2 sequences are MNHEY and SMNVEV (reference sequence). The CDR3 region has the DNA TGTGCCAGCAGTTCGGAGTACAATGAGCAGTTCTTC. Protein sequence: CASSSEYNEQFF.

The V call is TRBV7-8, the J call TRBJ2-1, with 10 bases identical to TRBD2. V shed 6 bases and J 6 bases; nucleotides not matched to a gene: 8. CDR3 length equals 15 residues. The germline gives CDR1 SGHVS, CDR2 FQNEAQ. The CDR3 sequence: CASRASGSIINEQFF. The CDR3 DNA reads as TGTGCCAGCAGGGCTAGCGGGAGTATTATCAATGAGCAGTTCTTC.

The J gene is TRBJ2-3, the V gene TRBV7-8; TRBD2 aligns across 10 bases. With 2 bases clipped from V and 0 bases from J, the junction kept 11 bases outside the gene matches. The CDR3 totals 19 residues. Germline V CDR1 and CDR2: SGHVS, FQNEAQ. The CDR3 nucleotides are TGTGCCAGCAGCTTACCCACTAGCGGGAAGGTTGTTAGCACAGATACGCAGTATTTT. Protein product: CASSLPTSGKVVSTDTQYF.

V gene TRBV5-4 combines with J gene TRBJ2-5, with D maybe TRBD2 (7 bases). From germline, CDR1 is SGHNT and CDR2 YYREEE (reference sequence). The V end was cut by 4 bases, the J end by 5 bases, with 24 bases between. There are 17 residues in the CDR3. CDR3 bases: TGTGCCAGCAGCCCGGGGGGCGGGGATAGGACTAGGGAGACCCAGTACTTC. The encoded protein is CASSPGGGDRTRETQYF.

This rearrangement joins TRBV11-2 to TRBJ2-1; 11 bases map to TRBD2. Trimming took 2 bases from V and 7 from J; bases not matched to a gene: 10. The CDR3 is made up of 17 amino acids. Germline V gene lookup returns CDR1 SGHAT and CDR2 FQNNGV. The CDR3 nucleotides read TGTGCCAGCAGCTTAAACCAACTAGCGGGAGAGTGGAATGAGCAGTTCTTC. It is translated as CASSLNQLAGEWNEQFF.

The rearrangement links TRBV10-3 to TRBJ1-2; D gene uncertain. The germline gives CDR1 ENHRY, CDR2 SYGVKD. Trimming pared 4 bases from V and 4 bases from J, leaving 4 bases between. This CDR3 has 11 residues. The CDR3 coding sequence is TGTGCCATCAGTGTCGGCTATGGCTACACCTTC. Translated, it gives CAISVGYGYTF.

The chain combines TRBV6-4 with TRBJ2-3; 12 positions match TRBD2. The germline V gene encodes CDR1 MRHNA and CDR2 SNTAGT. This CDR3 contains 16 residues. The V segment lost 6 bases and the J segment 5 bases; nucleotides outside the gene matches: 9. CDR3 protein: CASSEMTSGSVDTQYF. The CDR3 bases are TGTGCCAGCAGCGAAATGACTAGCGGGAGCGTAGATACGCAGTATTTT.

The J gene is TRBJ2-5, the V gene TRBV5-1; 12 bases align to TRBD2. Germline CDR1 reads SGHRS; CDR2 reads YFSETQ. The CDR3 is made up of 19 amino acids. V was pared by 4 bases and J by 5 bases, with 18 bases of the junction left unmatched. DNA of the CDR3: TGCGCCAGCAGCCGACAAAACAGGACTAGCGGGACCATAGGGGAGACCCAGTACTTC. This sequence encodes CASSRQNRTSGTIGETQYF.